These 16 T cell receptor beta chains share one sample of origin, sequenced in a study of blood T cell repertoires in COVID-19. Profiling relied on immunoSEQ multiplex PCR, and the TCRdb table lists in-frame clones only, not all of them. The sample comprises some 260,000 clones, approximately 79% of which are singletons, and under 5.5% rests with the top ten. Input material: peripheral blood. These receptors were obtained from a woman aged 80 or over with active or convalescent COVID-19.

The V call is TRBV6-1, the J call TRBJ2-5; perhaps TRBD1 as D (6 bases). This CDR3 contains 17 residues. The V gene's germline CDR1 is MNHNS and CDR2 SASEGT. Trimming removed 6 bases at V and 5 bases at J, with 25 bases between. CDR3: CASRESGQFIRGETQYF. As DNA, the CDR3 is TGTGCCAGCAGGGAAAGCGGACAGTTCATCAGAGGGGAGACCCAGTACTTC.

V and J are TRBV18 and TRBJ1-6, with 7 nucleotides matching TRBD1. Germline V CDR1 and CDR2: KGHSH, LQKENI. There are 14 residues in the CDR3. V dropped 6 bases and J dropped 5; count of bases not matched to a gene: 4. This CDR3 reads CASSATGNNSPLHF. The DNA for the CDR3 is TGTGCCAGCTCCGCGACAGGGAATAATTCACCCCTCCACTTT.

This chain links TRBV29-1 with TRBJ1-2, with 8 nucleotides matching TRBD1. Germline CDR1 and CDR2: SQVTM and ANQGSEA. This CDR3 spans 13 amino acids. Trimming cost V 4 bases and J 3 bases; bases outside gene matches: 4. CDR3 sequence: CSVAGTGDYGYTF. CDR3 sequence (DNA): TGCAGCGTTGCCGGGACAGGTGACTATGGCTACACCTTC.

V is TRBV2 and J is TRBJ1-2; TRBD1 is a possible D gene (6 bases). The CDR3 covers 14 residues. The V and J ends lost 0 bases and 4 bases respectively, with 9 bases between them. Germline lookup yields CDR1 SNHLY and CDR2 FYNNEI. CDR3 nucleotide sequence: TGTGCCAGCAGTGAAGCGCGAGGGGGCTATGGCTACACCTTC. Translation: CASSEARGGYGYTF.

V gene TRBV19 combines with J gene TRBJ2-3, with 10 bases that match TRBD2. Germline V lookup: CDR1 LNHDA, CDR2 SQIVND (reference sequence). V shed 5 bases, J shed 6 bases, and the junction held 8 bases outside the gene matches. This CDR3 region has 15 residues. The CDR3 loop is CASSPAGGPVDTQYF. CDR3 bases: TGTGCCAGTAGTCCAGCGGGAGGGCCGGTTGATACGCAGTATTTT.

This chain uses TRBV7-2 with TRBJ1-1; tentatively, D is TRBD1 (6 bases). The CDR3 loop spans 14 amino acids. Trimming stripped 0 bases from V and 5 bases from J, with 10 bases between. From germline, CDR1 is SGHTA and CDR2 FQGNSA. CDR3 nucleotides: TGTGCCAGCAGCTTAGCCAGGGGAGGGACTGAAGCTTTCTTT. Translated, it gives CASSLARGGTEAFF.

The V and J genes are TRBV5-1 and TRBJ2-5; tentative D call: TRBD2 (5 bases). The CDR3 totals 14 residues. Germline CDR1 SGHRS, CDR2 YFSETQ. Trimming removed 5 bases from V and 2 bases from J, with 13 bases in between. Here the CDR3 DNA reads TGCGCCAGCAGTATCGGGCGGGCTCAAGAGACCCAGTACTTC. It yields the protein CASSIGRAQETQYF.

This CDR3 is CASIPSDFFTGELFF. The CDR3 DNA reads TGTGCCAGCATTCCATCGGACTTTTTCACCGGGGAGCTGTTTTTT. The chain employs TRBV28 and TRBJ2-2; a possible D gene is TRBD2 (5 bases). Trimming left V 7 bases short and J 4 bases short, with 16 bases between. The CDR3 covers 15 residues. Germline V lookup: CDR1 MDHEN, CDR2 SYDVKM.

The chain couples TRBV27 to TRBJ2-6, with D hard to call. The germline V and J ends were trimmed by 6 bases and 4 bases, with 19 bases remaining between them. Germline V gene sequence: CDR1 MNHEY, CDR2 SMNVEV (reference sequence). The CDR3 totals 17 residues. CDR3 residues: CASRLQTVNMGANVLTF. The CDR3 DNA follows: TGTGCCAGCAGGTTACAAACTGTCAATATGGGGGCCAACGTCCTGACTTTC.

The chain combines TRBV2 with TRBJ2-1; D gene ambiguous. Germline lookup yields CDR1 SNHLY and CDR2 FYNNEI. The V gene lost 1 base and the J gene lost 8 bases, with 15 bases spanning the gap. The CDR3 sequence is 15 residues long. CDR3 in DNA: TGTGCCAGCAGTGAAGGGCGGTACGAGTTCGATGAGCAGTTCTTC. Residues: CASSEGRYEFDEQFF.

This chain connects TRBV10-3 to TRBJ1-5; TRBD1 might be the D (5 bases). Germline V CDR1 and CDR2: ENHRY, SYGVKD. The CDR3 length is 16 residues. V was trimmed by 0 bases and J by 7 bases, leaving 16 bases between them. The CDR3 sequence is CAISESLQARVQPQHF. As DNA, the CDR3 is TGTGCCATCAGTGAGTCGTTACAGGCACGAGTGCAGCCCCAGCATTTT.

This clone was seen more than once but under ten times. The gene calls are TRBV4-2 and TRBJ1-5; weak D call: TRBD1 (6 bases). The CDR3 loop spans 17 amino acids. V lost 3 bases and J 0 bases, leaving 15 bases between the germline ends. CDR1 and CDR2 (germline): LGHNA, YNFKEQ. The CDR3 DNA sequence: TGTGCCAGCAGCCATTATATCGGGACACCTAGCAATCAGCCCCAGCATTTT. Translating it yields CASSHYIGTPSNQPQHF.

This clone showed up just a few times. The J gene is TRBJ1-2, the V gene TRBV5-4, with unresolved D. The CDR3 contains 16 residues. V lost 1 base, J lost 1 base, and 14 bases lay in between. Looked up from germline, CDR1 is SGHNT and CDR2 is YYREEE (reference sequence). CDR3 region: CASSLRPERVNYGYTF. The CDR3 DNA is TGTGCCAGCAGCTTGCGCCCGGAGAGGGTTAACTATGGCTACACCTTC.

The J gene is TRBJ2-7, the V gene TRBV11-3, with D possibly matching TRBD1 (6 bases). There are 15 residues in the CDR3. Looked up from germline, CDR1 is SGHNT and CDR2 is YENEEA. Trimming pared 5 bases from V and 7 bases from J, leaving 21 bases between. The CDR3 DNA reads TGTGCCAGCAGCGCGCTGCCGGGACATGGGGGTGAGCAGTACTTC. This encodes CASSALPGHGGEQYF.

The chain couples TRBV7-9 to TRBJ1-4; D is perhaps TRBD1 (6 bases). The CDR3 covers 15 residues. V lost 4 bases, J lost 10 bases, and 19 bases lay in between. CDR1 and CDR2 from the germline V gene are SEHNR and FQNEAQ (reference sequence). The CDR3 is CASSSTTGARVKLFF. CDR3 bases: TGTGCCAGCAGCTCTACGACAGGAGCGAGAGTAAAACTGTTTTTT.

Only one count was recorded for this clone. V gene TRBV5-1 combines with J gene TRBJ2-7; 8 bases are shared with TRBD1. This CDR3 is built from 16 residues. V was pared by 4 bases and J by 7 bases, with 16 bases of the junction left unmatched. The germline CDR1 and CDR2 sequences are SGHRS and YFSETQ. The CDR3 bases are TGCGCCAGCAGCGGAACCCCGACAGGGGTCACCGCGGAGCAGTACTTC. Protein product: CASSGTPTGVTAEQYF.